Listed here is a single T cell receptor beta chain. Antigen unknown. This entry belongs to a study of graft-versus-host responses after intestinal transplantation. The wider study: Each transplant was multivisceral, liver-intestinal, or isolated intestinal. Uniformly, recipients were administered anti-thymocyte globulin induction with subsequent tacrolimus and steroids for roughly three years. Study-wide points: Early after transplant, HvG declines were associated with peak levels of circulating GvH clones.

Sequenced by immunoSEQ multiplex PCR; TCRdb stores in-frame clones only, minus some. The sample includes about 99,000 clones, approximately 90% of them seen just once. The J segment lost 0 bases and the V segment lost 4 bases, leaving 3 bases of the junction unmatched. This CDR3 comprises 15 residues. Germline lookup yields CDR1 SGHRS and CDR2 YFSETQ. The specimen was unstimulated CD8+ T cells sorted from spleen or lymph node cells, collected before transplant. This rearrangement joins TRBV5-1 to TRBJ2-1; the match to TRBD2 covers 8 bases. This clonotype originated in a human donor who was the organ donor for an intestinal transplant. CDR3 protein: CASSVGGDSYNEQFF. In DNA, the CDR3 is TGCGCCAGCAGCGTCGGGGGGGACTCCTACAATGAGCAGTTCTTC.